A single sample is the source of the 13 T cell receptor beta chains below, sequenced in a study of beta chain features in type 1 diabetes. Study conclusions and caveats: For Type 1 diabetes patients, all four CD4+ subsets carried TCRB CDR3s that were moderately but significantly shorter.

Isolated RNA was reverse transcribed in full, so expressed TCRB transcripts were sequenced. Produced via immunoSEQ multiplex PCR; TCRdb's table is partial and in-frame only. The sample has around 140,000 clones; approximately 13% are singletons. Their antigens are not known. Material: central memory CD4+ T cells from blood. These receptors were taken from a man aged 18 to 30 with type 1 diabetes.

V gene TRBV6-6 combines with J gene TRBJ2-2, with 9 nucleotides matching TRBD2. V lost 7 bases and J lost 9; bases outside the gene matches: 12. This CDR3 has 15 residues. Germline V CDR1 and CDR2: MNHNY, SVGAGI (reference sequence). The CDR3 region is CASTAGGRIGRELFF. CDR3 nucleotides: TGTGCCAGCACCGCGGGGGGGCGAATAGGCCGGGAGCTGTTTTTT.

The chain recombines TRBV7-8 with TRBJ2-1; TRBD2 matches at 10 bases. With V trimmed by 3 bases and J by 5 bases, 1 base remained unmatched. CDR3 size: 14 residues. Germline values: CDR1 SGHVS, CDR2 FQNEAQ. CDR3 nucleotide sequence: TGTGCCAGCAGCTTCCTAGCGGGGGACAATGAGCAGTTCTTC. Protein: CASSFLAGDNEQFF.

The chain combines TRBV29-1 with TRBJ1-1, with 9 bases that match TRBD1. Germline V gene data show CDR1 as SQVTM and CDR2 as ANQGSEA. V dropped 7 bases and J dropped 4; count of bases not matched to a gene: 16. CDR3 length: 16 amino acids. CDR3 in DNA: TGCAGCGCTTGTTCCGGGACAGGGATTGCGGGCACTGAAGCTTTCTTT. Encoded protein: CSACSGTGIAGTEAFF.

The genes are TRBV18 and TRBJ2-3; perhaps TRBD1 as D (5 bases). Germline values: CDR1 KGHSH, CDR2 LQKENI. The ends were cut back, 4 bases at V and 2 bases at J, with 10 bases in the middle. The CDR3 covers 14 residues. DNA for the CDR3: TGTGCCAGCTCACGGGGCCACCTCACAGATACGCAGTATTTT. Translating gives CASSRGHLTDTQYF.

The V and J genes are TRBV18 and TRBJ2-5; TRBD2 matches at 7 bases. This CDR3 spans 13 amino acids. Germline V CDR1 and CDR2: KGHSH, LQKENI. Germline trimming cut 8 bases from V and 4 bases from J; bases unmatched to any gene: 7. The CDR3 is CASHPGGGETQYF. CDR3 sequence (DNA): TGTGCCAGCCATCCGGGAGGAGGAGAGACCCAGTACTTC. Filled out from reference TRBV18 and TRBJ2-5, the complete variable domain reads NAGVMQNPRHLVRRRGQEARLRCSPMKGHSHVYWYRQLPEEGLKFMVYLQKENIIDESGMPKERFSAEFPKEGPSILRIQQVVRGDSAAYFCASHPGGGETQYFGPGTRLLVL.

The V and J genes are TRBV5-1 and TRBJ2-7; D is uncertain. V was pared by 4 bases and J by 3 bases, with 5 bases between. Germline V gene sequence: CDR1 SGHRS, CDR2 YFSETQ. The CDR3 covers 11 residues. Written as DNA, the CDR3 is TGCGCCAGCAGCGATTTCTACGAGCAGTACTTC. It codes for CASSDFYEQYF.

This clone was recorded a few times. The genes are TRBV25-1 and TRBJ1-5; 7 nucleotides agree with TRBD1. CDR3 length: 16 amino acids. V shed 5 bases and J 0 bases; nucleotides not matched to a gene: 7. CDR1 MGHDK and CDR2 SYGVNS come from the germline V gene. The CDR3 nucleotides are TGTGCCAGCAGTAGCGGGTCAGGGGGTAGCAATCAGCCCCAGCATTTT. It codes for CASSSGSGGSNQPQHF.

This clone has at least ten counts. V usage is TRBV29-1 and J usage is TRBJ2-6; D gene ambiguous. The CDR3 contains 15 residues. Trimming left V 3 bases short and J 1 base short, with 10 bases between. Germline lookup yields CDR1 SQVTM and CDR2 ANQGSEA. CDR3 loop: CSVDGPGSGANVLTF. The CDR3 coding sequence is TGCAGCGTTGATGGTCCCGGTTCTGGGGCCAACGTCCTGACTTTC.

A word on this clone: The sample contains more than one DNA sequence encoding this CDR3. This sequence joins TRBV29-1 and TRBJ1-1; TRBD1 matches 7 bases. Germline V gene data show CDR1 as SQVTM and CDR2 as ANQGSEA. The CDR3 covers 14 residues. J was trimmed by 0 bases and V by 3 bases; bases with no gene match: 4. CDR3: CSVDPGQLNTEAFF. CDR3 in DNA: TGCAGCGTTGACCCGGGACAGCTGAACACTGAAGCTTTCTTT.

The table lists this clone with many counts. Other DNA variants within this sample encode the same CDR3. The V gene is TRBV10-1, the J gene TRBJ2-3, with D perhaps matching TRBD1 (6 bases). V lost 6 bases, J lost 3 bases, and 13 bases lay in between. Looked up from germline, CDR1 is WNHNN and CDR2 is SYGVQD (reference sequence). CDR3 length: 14 residues. CDR3 residues: CASSGQLSTDTQYF. CDR3 in DNA: TGCGCCAGCAGCGGACAGCTCAGTACAGATACGCAGTATTTT.

V usage is TRBV5-1 and J usage is TRBJ1-2; tentative D call: TRBD1 (5 bases). Germline CDR1 is SGHRS and CDR2 is YFSETQ. V was trimmed by 3 bases and J by 0 bases, leaving 12 bases between them. This CDR3 is built from 15 residues. In nucleotides, the CDR3 is TGCGCCAGCAGCTCGGGGACCGAGACTAACTATGGCTACACCTTC. Translating it yields CASSSGTETNYGYTF.

The chain links TRBV19 to TRBJ1-3; D gene unclear. Germline lookup yields CDR1 LNHDA and CDR2 SQIVND (reference sequence). V lost 8 bases and J 0 bases, leaving 5 bases between the germline ends. The CDR3 has 12 residues. This chain's CDR3 is CASGGSGNTIYF. The CDR3, as DNA: TGTGCCAGTGGCGGCTCTGGAAACACCATATATTTT.

This clone came up a few times. CDR3 sequence reads: CASSVNARPKNTEAFF. DNA of the CDR3: TGTGCCAGCAGCGTAAATGCGAGGCCGAAGAACACTGAAGCTTTCTTT. The V gene is TRBV9, the J gene TRBJ1-1; D uncertain. Looked up from germline, CDR1 is SGDLS and CDR2 is YYNGEE. The CDR3 has 16 residues. V lost 1 base, J lost 1 base, and 14 bases lay in between.